These T cell receptor beta chains were read from a single sample in a study of a mutant IDH1 vaccine in newly diagnosed glioma. This table comes from immunoSEQ multiplex PCR, and its TCRdb copy is limited to in-frame clones, with some not included. The top ten hold over 0.7% of the sample, which has about 94,000 clones, nearly 90% seen once. Their specific antigens are unknown. The input for sequencing was PBMCs, taken from a glioma patient whose treatment included an IDH1 peptide vaccine. All receptors come from a woman between 45 and 60 years old with glioma. Each CDR3 is given with its conserved first and last residue.

j_call: TRBJ2-7
v_call: TRBV2
cdr3_aa: CASSRTGDRYEQYF

j_call: TRBJ1-5
v_call: TRBV19
cdr3_aa: CASMRGGQPQHF

j_call: TRBJ1-5
v_call: TRBV27
cdr3_aa: CASSLSRTGRNQPQHF

j_call: TRBJ1-5
v_call: TRBV2
cdr3_aa: CASSDRDRNQPQHF

j_call: TRBJ1-5
v_call: TRBV27
cdr3_aa: CASSLNANQPQHF

j_call: TRBJ2-3
v_call: TRBV6-5
cdr3_aa: CASSLLAGDTQYF

j_call: TRBJ2-7
v_call: TRBV5-1
cdr3_aa: CASNRGTSESYEQYF

j_call: TRBJ1-2
v_call: TRBV7-2
cdr3_aa: CASGGRFYGYTF

j_call: TRBJ1-4
v_call: TRBV6-6
cdr3_aa: CASSTRTGGTNEKLFF

j_call: TRBJ2-5
v_call: TRBV7-6
cdr3_aa: CASSLKYLETQYF

j_call: TRBJ2-1
v_call: TRBV11-2
cdr3_aa: CASSLQRGLNEQFF

j_call: TRBJ1-6
v_call: TRBV6-6
cdr3_aa: CASSPGFNSPLHF

j_call: TRBJ2-1
v_call: TRBV7-3
cdr3_aa: CASSLTSGVGNEQFF

j_call: TRBJ2-3
v_call: TRBV13
cdr3_aa: CASSSWTGGGTDTQYF

j_call: TRBJ2-1
v_call: TRBV10-1
cdr3_aa: CAAIGGVPRGEQFF

j_call: TRBJ2-4
v_call: TRBV6-7
cdr3_aa: CASSYRAGFGAKNIQYF

j_call: TRBJ1-5
v_call: TRBV10-3
cdr3_aa: CAISERAGPNQPQHF

j_call: TRBJ1-1
v_call: TRBV9
cdr3_aa: CASSVEGATEAFF

j_call: TRBJ2-7
v_call: TRBV28
cdr3_aa: CASRGGQGEAKTYEQYF

j_call: TRBJ2-5
v_call: TRBV5-4
cdr3_aa: CASSLLTGQETQYF

j_call: TRBJ2-3
v_call: TRBV9
cdr3_aa: CASSVVGQGTDTQYF

j_call: TRBJ2-7
v_call: TRBV6-5
cdr3_aa: CASSYRQYGEQYF

j_call: TRBJ2-1
v_call: TRBV9
cdr3_aa: CASSPGLAGNEQFF

j_call: TRBJ2-7
v_call: TRBV29-1
cdr3_aa: CSVIRDYEQYF

j_call: TRBJ1-5
v_call: TRBV6-4
cdr3_aa: CASSQERGDQPQHF

j_call: TRBJ2-2
v_call: TRBV7-9
cdr3_aa: CASSLRPGELNTGELFF

j_call: TRBJ1-4
v_call: TRBV6-5
cdr3_aa: CASSYGGGRGEKLFF

j_call: TRBJ2-3
v_call: TRBV7-3
cdr3_aa: CASSKGRESADTQYF

j_call: TRBJ2-7
v_call: TRBV27
cdr3_aa: CASSPGGVGEQYF

j_call: TRBJ1-2
v_call: TRBV6-6
cdr3_aa: CASSYAAGENGYTF

j_call: TRBJ2-1
v_call: TRBV11-3
cdr3_aa: CASSLGQYNEQFF

j_call: TRBJ2-3
v_call: TRBV27
cdr3_aa: CASSLQVLSSTDTQYF

j_call: TRBJ2-6
v_call: TRBV11-2
cdr3_aa: CASSREREWSSGANVLTF

j_call: TRBJ1-1
v_call: TRBV4-2
cdr3_aa: CASSQPDRGRESDTEAFF

j_call: TRBJ2-2
v_call: TRBV12-5
cdr3_aa: CASGLVPGTSGRAGGTGELFF

j_call: TRBJ2-1
v_call: TRBV7-9
cdr3_aa: CASSFRGSDHNEQFF

j_call: TRBJ2-1
v_call: TRBV5-1
cdr3_aa: CASSKDPGHSYNEQFF

j_call: TRBJ2-7
v_call: TRBV11-1
cdr3_aa: CASSLRESYEQYF

j_call: TRBJ2-5
v_call: TRBV10-3
cdr3_aa: CAISAGQQETQYF

j_call: TRBJ2-5
v_call: TRBV28
cdr3_aa: CASSLSLHRETQYF

j_call: TRBJ2-7
v_call: TRBV7-9
cdr3_aa: CASSTDRSKLDEQYF

j_call: TRBJ2-7
v_call: TRBV10-3
cdr3_aa: CAISEEGGIHEQYF

j_call: TRBJ1-1
v_call: TRBV5-1
cdr3_aa: CASSLIRGGNTEAFF

j_call: TRBJ2-2
v_call: TRBV5-1
cdr3_aa: CASSPQGPGELFF

j_call: TRBJ2-2
v_call: TRBV14
cdr3_aa: CASSLGLAGWTGELFF

j_call: TRBJ1-1
v_call: TRBV7-3
cdr3_aa: CASSLETNTEAFF

j_call: TRBJ1-1
v_call: TRBV6-6
cdr3_aa: CASWMVGNTEAFF

j_call: TRBJ2-7
v_call: TRBV7-9
cdr3_aa: CASSLGGVYHEQYF

j_call: TRBJ1-2
v_call: TRBV30
cdr3_aa: CAWRLQGIIDGYTF

j_call: TRBJ2-1
v_call: TRBV6-5
cdr3_aa: CASTPRDTLYNEQFF

j_call: TRBJ1-1
v_call: TRBV11-2
cdr3_aa: CASSEQAAGYTEAFF

j_call: TRBJ1-2
v_call: TRBV2
cdr3_aa: CASRDSYYGYTF

j_call: TRBJ1-1
v_call: TRBV7-8
cdr3_aa: CASSQMNRDLYKRAFF

j_call: TRBJ2-3
v_call: TRBV6-6
cdr3_aa: CASSYPGTDTQYF

j_call: TRBJ1-1
v_call: TRBV5-1
cdr3_aa: CASSLDLGDTEAFF

j_call: TRBJ1-1
v_call: TRBV6-5
cdr3_aa: CASSYVRLNTEAFF

j_call: TRBJ1-1
v_call: TRBV7-9
cdr3_aa: CASSLAGTEAFF

j_call: TRBJ2-5
v_call: TRBV5-6
cdr3_aa: CASSSTEGQGAETQYF

j_call: TRBJ1-2
v_call: TRBV19
cdr3_aa: CASRGAGGKVEYPGYTF